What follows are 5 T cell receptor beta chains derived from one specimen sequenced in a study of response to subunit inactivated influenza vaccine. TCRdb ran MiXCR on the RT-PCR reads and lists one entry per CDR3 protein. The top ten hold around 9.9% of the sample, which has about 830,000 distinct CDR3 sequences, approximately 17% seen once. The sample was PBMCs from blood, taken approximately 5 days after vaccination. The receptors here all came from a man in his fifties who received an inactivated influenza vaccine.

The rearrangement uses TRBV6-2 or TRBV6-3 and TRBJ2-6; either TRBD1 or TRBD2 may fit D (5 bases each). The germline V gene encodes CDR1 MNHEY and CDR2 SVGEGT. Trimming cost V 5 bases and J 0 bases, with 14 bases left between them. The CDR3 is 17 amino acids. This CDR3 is CASSAWDGRSGANVLTF. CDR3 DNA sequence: TGTGCCAGCAGTGCTTGGGACGGCCGCTCTGGGGCCAACGTCCTGACTTTC.

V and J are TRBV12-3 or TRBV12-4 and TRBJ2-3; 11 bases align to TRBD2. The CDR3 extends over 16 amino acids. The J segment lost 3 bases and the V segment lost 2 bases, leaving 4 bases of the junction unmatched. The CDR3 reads CASSLRSGGGTDTQYF. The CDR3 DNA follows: TGTGCCAGCAGTTTACGTAGCGGGGGGGGGACAGATACGCAGTATTTT.

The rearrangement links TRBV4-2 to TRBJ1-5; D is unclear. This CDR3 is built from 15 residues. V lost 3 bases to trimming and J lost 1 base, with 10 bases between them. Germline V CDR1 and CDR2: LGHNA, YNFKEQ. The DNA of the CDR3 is TGTGCCAGCAGCCAGGTTGAAGGAAGCAATCAGCCCCAGCATTTT. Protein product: CASSQVEGSNQPQHF.

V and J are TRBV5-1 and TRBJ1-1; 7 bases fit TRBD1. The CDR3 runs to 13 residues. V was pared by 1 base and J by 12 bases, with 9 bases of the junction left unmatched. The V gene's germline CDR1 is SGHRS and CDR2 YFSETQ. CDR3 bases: TGCGCCAGCAGCTTGCTCCCCGACAGGGAGACTTTCTTT. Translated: CASSLLPDRETFF.

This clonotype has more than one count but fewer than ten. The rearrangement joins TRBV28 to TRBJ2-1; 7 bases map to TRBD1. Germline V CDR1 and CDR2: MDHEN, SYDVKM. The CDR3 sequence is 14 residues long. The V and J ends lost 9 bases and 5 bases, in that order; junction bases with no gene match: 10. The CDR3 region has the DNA TGTGCCAGTCACACCAGGGGGTCCCACAATGAGCAGTTCTTC. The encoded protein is CASHTRGSHNEQFF.